The clone carrying this T cell receptor beta chain was found once. As yet, its antigen is unknown. CDR3 length: 15 residues. Germline V gene sequence: CDR1 MNHNS, CDR2 SASEGT. V trimming: 5 bases; J trimming: 4 bases; junction bases outside the gene matches: 7. This entry comes from a study of cytomegalovirus exposure and HLA in healthy donors. Study-level points and caveats: Overall, under 200 TCR beta chains were annotated as cytomegalovirus-associated.

PCR primers comprised 60 Vbeta and 13 Jbeta primers. Assay: immunoSEQ multiplex PCR; the TCRdb copy retains only in-frame clones and omits some. The data show about 93,000 clones, less than 80% seen once. The rearrangement joins TRBV6-1 to TRBJ2-2; 7 nucleotides line up with TRBD1. Material for sequencing was PBMCs. This TCR derives from a woman in her thirties or forties in good health and CMV-seronegative. CDR3 nucleotide sequence: TGTGCCAGCAGTCCTCCGACAGGGTCCACCGGGGAGCTGTTTTTT. It codes for CASSPPTGSTGELFF.